This entry concerns a single T cell receptor beta chain. No antigen is known for it. This CDR3 is built from 14 residues. Germline V gene sequence: CDR1 SGHAT, CDR2 FQDESV (reference sequence). V shed 8 bases, J shed 4 bases, and the junction held 9 bases outside the gene matches. This specimen comes from a study of cytomegalovirus exposure and HLA in healthy donors. PCR was performed using 60 Vbeta and 13 Jbeta primers. Here immunoSEQ multiplex PCR was the method, and the copy in TCRdb shows in-frame clones only, minus some. Of under 150,000 clones in the sample, roughly 70% were seen once. Findings of the study overall: Cytomegalovirus status was reportedly diagnosed by the classifier with high sensitivity and specificity. Later analysis showed TCR association rates varying by HLA locus, highest for DRB1 and lowest for HLA-C.

Sequenced material: PBMCs. The chain employs TRBV11-1 and TRBJ2-3, with 7 bases that match TRBD1. This TCR came from a middle-aged woman in good health and CMV-seropositive. This CDR3 is CASGDSKGSDTQYF. The CDR3 coding sequence is TGTGCCAGCGGGGACAGTAAGGGGTCAGATACGCAGTATTTT. Using reference TRBV11-1 and TRBJ2-3 for the parts outside the CDR3, the full variable domain is EAEVAQSPRYKITEKSQAVAFWCDPISGHATLYWYRQILGQGPELLVQFQDESVVDDSQLPKDRFSAERLKGVDSTLKIQPAELGDSAMYLCASGDSKGSDTQYFGPGTRLTVL.